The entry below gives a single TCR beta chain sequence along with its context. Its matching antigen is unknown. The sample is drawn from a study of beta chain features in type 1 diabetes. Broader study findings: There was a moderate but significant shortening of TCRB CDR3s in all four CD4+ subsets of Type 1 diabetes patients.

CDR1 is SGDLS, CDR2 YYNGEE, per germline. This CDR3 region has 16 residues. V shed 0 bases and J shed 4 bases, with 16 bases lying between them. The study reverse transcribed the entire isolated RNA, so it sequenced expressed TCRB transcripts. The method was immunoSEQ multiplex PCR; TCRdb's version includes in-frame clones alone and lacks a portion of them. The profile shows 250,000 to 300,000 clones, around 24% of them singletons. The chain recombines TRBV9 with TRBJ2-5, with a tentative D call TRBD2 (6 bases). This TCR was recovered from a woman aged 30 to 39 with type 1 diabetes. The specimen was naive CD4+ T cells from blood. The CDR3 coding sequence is TGTGCCAGCAGCGTAGTTGGGGTTGCGGGACGAGAGACCCAGTACTTC. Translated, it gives CASSVVGVAGRETQYF.